A selection of T cell receptor beta chains follows, all from one sample in a study of T cell responses to AZD1222 COVID-19 vaccine. Method: immunoSEQ multiplex PCR; TCRdb's copy keeps in-frame clones and lacks some. The repertoire holds tens of thousands of clones, with approximately 88% as singletons. The specimen comprised peripheral blood, sampled 28 days after the second dose of the MenACWY control vaccine. These receptors were collected from an adult who received the MenACWY meningococcal vaccine as a control. Both conserved end residues are part of each CDR3. Each record gives: D gene, J gene, clone size, V gene, CDR3 protein, CDR3 DNA. D genes are given only for firm matches. Clone size is not always given. Where it is, it says once, few, many or a class for expanded clones.

d_call: NA
j_call: TRBJ1-3
clone_size: NA
v_call: TRBV6-4
cdr3_aa: CASSPEVGNTIYF
cdr3_nt: TGTGCCAGCAGCCCCGAGGTTGGAAACACCATATATTTT

d_call: NA
j_call: TRBJ1-3
clone_size: NA
v_call: TRBV30
cdr3_aa: CAWSGQNTIYF
cdr3_nt: TGTGCCTGGAGTGGGCAGAACACCATATATTTT

d_call: NA
j_call: TRBJ1-1
clone_size: NA
v_call: TRBV6-5
cdr3_aa: CASRVGRQRDPEAFF
cdr3_nt: TGTGCCAGCAGGGTAGGGAGACAGAGGGACCCTGAAGCTTTCTTT

d_call: NA
j_call: TRBJ2-7
clone_size: NA
v_call: TRBV4-1
cdr3_aa: CASSLLGASEDEQYF
cdr3_nt: TGCGCCAGCAGCCTTCTGGGGGCCTCAGAGGACGAGCAGTACTTC

d_call: TRBD2
j_call: TRBJ2-7
clone_size: NA
v_call: TRBV27
cdr3_aa: CASSARTSGFYEQYF
cdr3_nt: TGTGCCAGCAGTGCCCGGACTAGCGGATTCTACGAGCAGTACTTC

d_call: NA
j_call: TRBJ1-5
clone_size: NA
v_call: TRBV6-5
cdr3_aa: CASSPKRDSNQPQHF
cdr3_nt: TGTGCCAGCAGTCCGAAACGAGATAGCAATCAGCCCCAGCATTTT

d_call: NA
j_call: TRBJ1-1
clone_size: NA
v_call: TRBV9
cdr3_aa: CASSPYPLGTEAFF
cdr3_nt: TGTGCCAGCAGCCCTTATCCCCTGGGGACTGAAGCTTTCTTT

d_call: NA
j_call: TRBJ2-7
clone_size: NA
v_call: TRBV6-5
cdr3_aa: CASSYSPGRSYEQYF
cdr3_nt: TGTGCCAGCAGTTACTCGCCGGGGCGCTCCTACGAGCAGTACTTC

d_call: NA
j_call: TRBJ2-2
clone_size: NA
v_call: TRBV7-2
cdr3_aa: CASSFRQVGTGELFF
cdr3_nt: TGTGCCAGCAGCTTCCGACAGGTCGGGACCGGGGAGCTGTTTTTT

d_call: TRBD1
j_call: TRBJ2-5
clone_size: NA
v_call: TRBV6-5
cdr3_aa: CASSQTGGKETQYF
cdr3_nt: TGTGCCAGCAGCCAGACAGGGGGGAAAGAGACCCAGTACTTC

d_call: NA
j_call: TRBJ1-5
clone_size: NA
v_call: TRBV9
cdr3_aa: CASSPGGTVYSNQPQHF
cdr3_nt: TGTGCCAGCAGCCCGGGGGGGACGGTTTATAGCAATCAGCCCCAGCATTTT

d_call: TRBD1
j_call: TRBJ2-7
clone_size: NA
v_call: TRBV5-8
cdr3_aa: CASTLRGQGFYEQYF
cdr3_nt: TGTGCCAGCACCCTCCGAGGACAGGGATTCTACGAGCAGTACTTC

d_call: TRBD1
j_call: TRBJ2-7
clone_size: NA
v_call: TRBV5-1
cdr3_aa: CASSLNGRGSDEQYF
cdr3_nt: TGCGCCAGCAGCTTGAATGGCAGGGGGTCTGACGAGCAGTACTTC

d_call: NA
j_call: TRBJ1-5
clone_size: NA
v_call: TRBV7-8
cdr3_aa: CASSLDVGKSNQPQHF
cdr3_nt: TGTGCCAGCAGCTTAGATGTGGGGAAAAGCAATCAGCCCCAGCATTTT

d_call: NA
j_call: TRBJ1-6
clone_size: NA
v_call: TRBV6-5
cdr3_aa: CASSWGGSSPLHF
cdr3_nt: TGTGCCAGCAGTTGGGGGGGGAGTTCACCCCTCCACTTT

d_call: TRBD1
j_call: TRBJ1-5
clone_size: once
v_call: TRBV19
cdr3_aa: CASSRDRQNQPQHF
cdr3_nt: TGTGCCAGTAGTCGGGACAGGCAAAATCAGCCCCAGCATTTT

d_call: NA
j_call: TRBJ1-4
clone_size: NA
v_call: TRBV3-1/TRBV3-2
cdr3_aa: CASSQGQEKLFF
cdr3_nt: TGTGCCAGCAGCCAAGGACAGGAAAAACTGTTTTTT

d_call: TRBD2
j_call: TRBJ2-3
clone_size: NA
v_call: TRBV6-1
cdr3_aa: CASSERGLEGDTQYF
cdr3_nt: TGTGCCAGCAGTGAAAGGGGACTAGAGGGAGATACGCAGTATTTT

d_call: NA
j_call: TRBJ1-2
clone_size: NA
v_call: TRBV19
cdr3_aa: CASSMSRSGYTF
cdr3_nt: TGTGCCAGTAGTATGAGTCGCTCTGGCTACACCTTC

d_call: TRBD1
j_call: TRBJ1-4
clone_size: NA
v_call: TRBV4-3
cdr3_aa: CASSQDRQGREKLFF
cdr3_nt: TGCGCCAGCAGCCAAGACCGACAGGGTCGGGAAAAACTGTTTTTT

d_call: NA
j_call: TRBJ2-4
clone_size: NA
v_call: TRBV6-1
cdr3_aa: CASSDIRGLAKNIQYF
cdr3_nt: TGTGCCAGCAGTGACATCAGGGGTCTAGCCAAAAACATTCAGTACTTC

d_call: TRBD2
j_call: TRBJ2-7
clone_size: NA
v_call: TRBV12-5
cdr3_aa: CASGSPVAGGQYF
cdr3_nt: TGTGCTAGTGGTTCCCCCGTAGCGGGGGGGCAGTACTTC

d_call: NA
j_call: TRBJ1-6
clone_size: NA
v_call: TRBV5-4
cdr3_aa: CASSIGQTNSPLHF
cdr3_nt: TGTGCCAGCAGCATCGGACAGACTAATTCACCCCTCCACTTT

d_call: TRBD1
j_call: TRBJ1-5
clone_size: NA
v_call: TRBV6-2/TRBV6-3
cdr3_aa: CASSMRGTGEHQPQHF
cdr3_nt: TGTGCCAGCAGCATGAGGGGGACAGGGGAGCATCAGCCCCAGCATTTT

d_call: NA
j_call: TRBJ2-3
clone_size: NA
v_call: TRBV4-2
cdr3_aa: CASSQGGGVTDTQYF
cdr3_nt: TGTGCCAGCAGCCAGGGAGGGGGGGTGACAGATACGCAGTATTTT

d_call: NA
j_call: TRBJ1-1
clone_size: NA
v_call: TRBV18
cdr3_aa: CASSPGEGEAFF
cdr3_nt: TGTGCCAGCTCACCAGGCGAGGGTGAAGCTTTCTTT

d_call: TRBD1
j_call: TRBJ2-7
clone_size: NA
v_call: TRBV5-1
cdr3_aa: CASSGQGAFTEEQYF
cdr3_nt: TGCGCCAGCAGTGGACAGGGGGCTTTTACCGAGGAGCAGTACTTC

d_call: TRBD2
j_call: TRBJ2-1
clone_size: NA
v_call: TRBV5-1
cdr3_aa: CASSEGTSKYNEQFF
cdr3_nt: TGCGCCAGCAGCGAAGGGACTAGCAAATACAATGAGCAGTTCTTC

d_call: NA
j_call: TRBJ1-2
clone_size: few
v_call: TRBV28
cdr3_aa: CASSSDRYGYTF
cdr3_nt: TGTGCCAGCAGTTCCGACAGATATGGCTACACCTTC

d_call: NA
j_call: TRBJ1-4
clone_size: NA
v_call: TRBV19
cdr3_aa: CASSPRQATNEKLFF
cdr3_nt: TGTGCCAGTAGTCCCCGACAGGCAACTAATGAAAAACTGTTTTTT

d_call: TRBD2
j_call: TRBJ2-3
clone_size: NA
v_call: TRBV29-1
cdr3_aa: CSAPGGGDTQYF
cdr3_nt: TGCAGCGCCCCGGGGGGGGGAGATACGCAGTATTTT

d_call: TRBD1
j_call: TRBJ2-2
clone_size: once
v_call: TRBV19
cdr3_aa: CASSIRTGETGELFF
cdr3_nt: TGTGCCAGTAGTATCAGGACAGGGGAAACCGGGGAGCTGTTTTTT

d_call: NA
j_call: TRBJ1-1
clone_size: few
v_call: TRBV9
cdr3_aa: CASSLGDGTEAFF
cdr3_nt: TGTGCCAGCAGCCTGGGGGACGGCACTGAAGCTTTCTTT